This T cell receptor beta chain was profiled in a study of blood T cell repertoires in COVID-19. Study-wide context: Some COVID-19 samples were acute and others convalescent; all came from the United States, Italy and Spain.

Germline V lookup: CDR1 SEHNR, CDR2 FQNEAQ (reference sequence). The CDR3 has 12 residues. Trimming took 6 bases from V and 6 from J, leaving 10 bases between them. Data came from immunoSEQ multiplex PCR; TCRdb stores just in-frame clones and leaves some out. The data contain tens of thousands of clones, more than 60% of them seen just once; the ten biggest clones take up less than 20%. Specimen: peripheral blood. The TCR was taken from a human donor in a cohort sampled during active COVID-19. This chain uses TRBV7-9 with TRBJ2-3; a weak D match, TRBD1 (5 bases). The CDR3 sequence: CASRGPTDTQYF. CDR3 in DNA: TGTGCCAGCAGGGGGCCCACCGATACGCAGTATTTT.